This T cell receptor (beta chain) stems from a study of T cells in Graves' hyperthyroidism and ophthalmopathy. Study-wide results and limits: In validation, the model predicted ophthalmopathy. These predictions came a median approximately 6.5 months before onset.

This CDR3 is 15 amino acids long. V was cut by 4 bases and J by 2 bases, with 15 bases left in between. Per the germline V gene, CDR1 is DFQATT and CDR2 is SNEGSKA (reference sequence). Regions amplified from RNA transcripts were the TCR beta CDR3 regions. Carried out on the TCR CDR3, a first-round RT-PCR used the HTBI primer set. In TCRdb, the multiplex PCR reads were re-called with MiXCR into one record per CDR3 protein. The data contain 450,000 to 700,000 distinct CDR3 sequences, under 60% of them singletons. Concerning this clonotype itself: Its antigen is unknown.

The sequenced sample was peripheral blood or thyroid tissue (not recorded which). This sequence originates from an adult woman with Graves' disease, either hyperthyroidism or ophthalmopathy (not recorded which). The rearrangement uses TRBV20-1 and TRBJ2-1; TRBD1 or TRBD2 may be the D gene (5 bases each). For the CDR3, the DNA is TGCAGTGCTATTATTGGGGGAATCGCCTACAATGAGCAGTTCTTC. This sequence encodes CSAIIGGIAYNEQFF.